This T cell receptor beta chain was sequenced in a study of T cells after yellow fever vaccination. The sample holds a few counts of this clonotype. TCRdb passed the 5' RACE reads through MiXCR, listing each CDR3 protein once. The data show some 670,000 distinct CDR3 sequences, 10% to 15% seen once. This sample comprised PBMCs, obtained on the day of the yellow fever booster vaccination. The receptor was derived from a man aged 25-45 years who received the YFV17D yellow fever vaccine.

CDR3 DNA sequence: TGTGCCAGCAGTCCCCACCCAGCGGGGGGGTTCGAGCAGTTCTTC. Its protein product is CASSPHPAGGFEQFF. The V call is TRBV28, the J call TRBJ2-1; 10 bases map to TRBD2. The V segment lost 5 bases and the J segment 10 bases; nucleotides outside the gene matches: 11. The CDR3 sequence is 15 residues long. Looked up from germline, CDR1 is MDHEN and CDR2 is SYDVKM.